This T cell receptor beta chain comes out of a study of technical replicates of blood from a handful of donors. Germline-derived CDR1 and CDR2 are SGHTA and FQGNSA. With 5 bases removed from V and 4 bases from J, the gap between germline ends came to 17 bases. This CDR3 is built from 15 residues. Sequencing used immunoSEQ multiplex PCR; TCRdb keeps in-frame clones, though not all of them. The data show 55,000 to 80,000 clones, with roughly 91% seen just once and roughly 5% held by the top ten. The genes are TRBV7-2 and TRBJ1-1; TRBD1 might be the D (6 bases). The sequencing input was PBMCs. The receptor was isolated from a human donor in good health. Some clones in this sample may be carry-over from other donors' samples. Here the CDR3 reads CASSPLGGRGTEAFF. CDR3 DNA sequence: TGTGCCAGCAGCCCCCTTGGGGGCAGAGGCACTGAAGCTTTCTTT.